This TCR beta chain was sequenced in a study of blood T cell repertoires in COVID-19. Study background: The United States, Italy and Spain were the sources of the acute and convalescent COVID-19 samples.

Sequenced by immunoSEQ multiplex PCR; TCRdb stores in-frame clones only, minus some. The sample records 90,000 to 120,000 clones, about 88% being singletons. V was cut by 9 bases and J by 4 bases, with 6 bases left in between. CDR1 SEHNR and CDR2 FQNEAQ come from the germline V gene (reference sequence). CDR3 length equals 11 residues. In this sample, this clone turned up once. The chain joins TRBV7-9 to TRBJ2-2; D is perhaps TRBD1 (5 bases). This clonotype was obtained from a human donor in a cohort sampled during active COVID-19. The specimen was peripheral blood. DNA of the CDR3: TGTGCCAGACAGGTCACCGGGGAGCTGTTTTTT. Translated, it gives CARQVTGELFF.